This T cell receptor beta chain was sequenced during a study of response to subunit inactivated influenza vaccine. Notes on the study in general: With each seasonal influenza vaccination, the authors suggested, few new T cells are recruited.

This clonotype was counted a few times. The target antigen is unknown. TCRdb processed the RT-PCR reads anew with MiXCR; each CDR3 protein has one entry. The repertoire consists of about 610,000 distinct CDR3 sequences, with around 13% occurring once and the leading ten covering approximately 10%. Trimming left V 1 base short and J 0 bases short, with 16 bases between. The germline V gene has CDR1 DFQATT and CDR2 SNEGSKA (reference sequence). The CDR3 is 16 residues long. The chain is built from TRBV20-1 and TRBJ2-7; TRBD1 is a possible D gene (7 bases). The receptor comes from a man between 50 and 59 years old who received an inactivated influenza vaccine. The source material was PBMCs from blood, sampled roughly 12 days after vaccination. The CDR3 region has the DNA TGCAGTGCTAGAGTGGCCGCAGGGGGGTACTCCTACGAGCAGTACTTC. This codes for CSARVAAGGYSYEQYF.